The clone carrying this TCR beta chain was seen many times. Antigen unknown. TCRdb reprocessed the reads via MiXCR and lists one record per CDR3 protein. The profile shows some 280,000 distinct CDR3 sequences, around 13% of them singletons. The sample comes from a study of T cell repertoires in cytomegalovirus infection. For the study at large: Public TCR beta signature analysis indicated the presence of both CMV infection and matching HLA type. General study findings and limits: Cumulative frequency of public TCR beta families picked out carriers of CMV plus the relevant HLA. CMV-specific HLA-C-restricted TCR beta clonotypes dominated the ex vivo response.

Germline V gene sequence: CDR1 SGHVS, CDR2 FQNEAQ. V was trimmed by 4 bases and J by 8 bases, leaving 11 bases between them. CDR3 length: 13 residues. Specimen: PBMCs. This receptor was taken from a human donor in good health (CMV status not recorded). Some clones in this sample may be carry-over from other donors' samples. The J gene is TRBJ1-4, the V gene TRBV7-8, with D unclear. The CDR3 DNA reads TGTGCCAGCAGCTCCCGGGGAGAGGAAAAACTGTTTTTT. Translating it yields CASSSRGEEKLFF.